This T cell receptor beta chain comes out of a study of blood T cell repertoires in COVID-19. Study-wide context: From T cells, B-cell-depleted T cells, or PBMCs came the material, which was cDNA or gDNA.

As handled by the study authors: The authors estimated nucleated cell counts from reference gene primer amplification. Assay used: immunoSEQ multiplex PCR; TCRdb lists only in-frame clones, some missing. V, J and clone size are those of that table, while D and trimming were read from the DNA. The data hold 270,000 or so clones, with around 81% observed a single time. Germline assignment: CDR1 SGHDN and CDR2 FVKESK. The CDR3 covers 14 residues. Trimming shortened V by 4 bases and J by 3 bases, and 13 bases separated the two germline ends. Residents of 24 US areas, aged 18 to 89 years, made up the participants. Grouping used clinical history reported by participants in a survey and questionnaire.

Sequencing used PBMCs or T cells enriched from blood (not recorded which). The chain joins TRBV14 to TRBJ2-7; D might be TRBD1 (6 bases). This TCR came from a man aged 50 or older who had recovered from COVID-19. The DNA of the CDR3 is TGTGCCAGCAGCCCAAGACGGACAGTCTACGAGCAGTACTTC. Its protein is CASSPRRTVYEQYF.